Below, 8 T cell receptor beta chains from the same sample are listed, as sequenced in a study of T cell repertoires in cytomegalovirus infection. TCRdb reprocessed the reads via MiXCR and lists one record per CDR3 protein. The sample comprises almost 500,000 distinct CDR3 sequences, approximately 10% of which are singletons, and roughly 10% rests with the top ten. Sequencing was carried out using PBMCs. The origin of the receptors is a human donor in good health (CMV status not recorded). Some clones in this sample may be carry-over from other donors' samples.

The rearrangement links TRBV4-2 to TRBJ2-7; 9 bases line up with TRBD2. The germline V gene encodes CDR1 LGHNA and CDR2 YNFKEQ. V shed 4 bases, J shed 3 bases, and the junction held 13 bases outside the gene matches. The CDR3 contains 17 residues. This CDR3 is CASSPDGREGTRYEQYF. CDR3 bases: TGTGCCAGCAGCCCCGACGGGCGGGAGGGGACCCGCTACGAGCAGTACTTC.

This clonotype has a count of ten or more. The rearrangement uses TRBV9 and TRBJ1-6, with D perhaps TRBD1 (6 bases). CDR3 length equals 15 residues. CDR1 is SGDLS and CDR2 is YYNGEE in the germline V gene. Trimming removed 3 bases from V and 8 bases from J, with 15 bases in between. The CDR3 here is CASSETGKIDSPLHF. The CDR3 DNA reads TGTGCCAGCAGCGAAACAGGGAAGATTGATTCACCCCTCCACTTT.

This clonotype was detected ten times or more. The genes are TRBV29-1 and TRBJ2-4; D is uncertain. The CDR3 has 13 residues. The V gene's germline CDR1 is SQVTM and CDR2 ANQGSEA. The V gene lost 7 bases and the J gene lost 0 bases, with 10 bases spanning the gap. The CDR3 DNA follows: TGCAGCGGCAAGAACCTAGCCAAAAACATTCAGTACTTC. It specifies CSGKNLAKNIQYF.

This sequence joins TRBV29-1 and TRBJ2-1; 10 positions agree with TRBD1. The germline V gene encodes CDR1 SQVTM and CDR2 ANQGSEA. The CDR3 has 13 residues. V was pared by 8 bases and J by 7 bases, with 8 bases of the junction left unmatched. CDR3 sequence reads: CSRTGGDPNEQFF. The CDR3 DNA is TGCAGCAGGACAGGGGGAGATCCTAATGAGCAGTTCTTC.

The V and J genes are TRBV5-4 and TRBJ2-3; D is undetermined. V gave up 1 base and J gave up 4 bases, with 4 bases separating them. Germline assignment: CDR1 SGHNT and CDR2 YYREEE (reference sequence). This CDR3 has 12 residues. As DNA, the CDR3 is TGTGCCAGCAGCTTGTTTGCAGATACGCAGTATTTT. It encodes CASSLFADTQYF.

The genes are TRBV5-5 and TRBJ1-5, with D possibly being TRBD1 (6 bases). Trimming pared 5 bases from V and 0 bases from J, leaving 9 bases between. Germline loops: CDR1 SGHKS, CDR2 YYEKEE (reference sequence). The CDR3 is 14 amino acids. The CDR3 sequence is CASREGDSNQPQHF. CDR3 in DNA: TGTGCCAGCAGGGAGGGGGATAGCAATCAGCCCCAGCATTTT.

This clonotype has at least ten counts. This chain joins TRBV10-3 and TRBJ2-1; no reliable D call. In germline, CDR1 is ENHRY, CDR2 SYGVKD. The CDR3 consists of 13 residues. The V end was cut by 5 bases, the J end by 5 bases, with 10 bases between. The chain's CDR3 is CAISPESDNEQFF. Written as DNA, the CDR3 is TGTGCCATCAGTCCGGAATCGGACAATGAGCAGTTCTTC.

The V and J genes are TRBV20-1 and TRBJ2-7; D possibly corresponds to TRBD2 (5 bases). V was cut by 5 bases and J by 0 bases, with 20 bases left in between. The germline gives CDR1 DFQATT, CDR2 SNEGSKA (reference sequence). The length of the CDR3 is 16 residues. CDR3 loop: CSAPSASAEHSYEQYF. The CDR3 DNA is TGCAGTGCTCCATCGGCTTCAGCGGAGCACTCCTACGAGCAGTACTTC.